This T cell receptor (beta chain) was sequenced in a study of T cells after yellow fever vaccination. The germline V gene encodes CDR1 SGHVS and CDR2 FNYEAQ. The length of the CDR3 is 14 residues. Deletions cut 5 bases from V and 0 bases from J, with 10 bases between. This clonotype was seen a handful of times. The antigen is unknown. Study observations and caveats: Clones that expanded after primary vaccination mostly reappeared after the booster (approximately 96% CD4, roughly 90% CD8).

They built TCR cDNA with 5'RACE template switching, a step that put in a universal primer site and UMIs. TCRdb recomputed calls from the 5' RACE reads with MiXCR, one row per CDR3 protein. The sample holds about 120,000 distinct CDR3 sequences; nearly 15% are singletons and the top ten take approximately 43%. The genes are TRBV7-6 and TRBJ1-1; D is uncertain. The sample consisted of CD8+ T cells sorted from PBMCs, taken 5 days after the yellow fever booster vaccination. The TCR sequence derives from a man between 18 and 35 years old who received the YFV17D yellow fever vaccine. CDR3 nucleotide sequence: TGTGCCAGCAGCGCCGCGACTATGAACACTGAAGCTTTCTTT. It yields the protein CASSAATMNTEAFF.